These 10 T cell receptor beta chains were sequenced from one sample in a study of cytomegalovirus exposure and HLA in healthy donors. PCR employed 60 Vbeta and 13 Jbeta primers. This table comes from immunoSEQ multiplex PCR, and its TCRdb copy is limited to in-frame clones, with some not included. The top ten clones hold 1.6% of a sample with 120,000 to 150,000 clones, 70% of them seen once. The material sequenced was PBMCs. The receptor source for this set is a woman in her 30s in good health and CMV-seronegative.

The V and J genes are TRBV7-6 and TRBJ2-1; 8 positions agree with TRBD1. Germline-derived CDR1 and CDR2 are SGHVS and FNYEAQ. This CDR3 has 14 residues. Losses at the gene ends were 5 bases for V and 8 bases for J; bases not matched to a gene: 8. The CDR3 sequence is CASSADRGWDEQFF. In DNA, the CDR3 is TGTGCCAGCAGCGCCGACAGGGGCTGGGATGAGCAGTTCTTC. The full variable domain, its missing parts supplied by reference TRBV7-6 and TRBJ2-1, is GAGVSQSPRYKVTKRGQDVALRCDPISGHVSLYWYRQALGQGPEFLTYFNYEAQQDKSGLPNDRFSAERPEGSISTLTIQRTEQRDSAMYRCASSADRGWDEQFFGPGTRLTVL.

The chain links TRBV9 to TRBJ2-7, with 12 bases identical to TRBD2. The germline CDR1 and CDR2 sequences are SGDLS and YYNGEE. The J segment lost 1 base and the V segment lost 3 bases, leaving 2 bases of the junction unmatched. This CDR3 is built from 15 residues. The CDR3 region is CASSAGTSGSYEQYF. CDR3 in DNA: TGTGCCAGCAGCGCCGGGACTAGCGGGTCCTACGAGCAGTACTTC.

This chain uses TRBV5-4 with TRBJ2-1; 14 nucleotides agree with TRBD2. This CDR3 contains 17 residues. Per germline, CDR1 SGHNT and CDR2 YYREEE (reference sequence). Unmatched junction bases numbered 9, after V lost 4 bases and J lost 6 bases. In nucleotides, the CDR3 is TGTGCCAGCAGCGGCGGGACTAGCGGGAGTACCCTCAATGAGCAGTTCTTC. This codes for CASSGGTSGSTLNEQFF.

This clone appeared a few times. V gene TRBV19 combines with J gene TRBJ1-6; TRBD1 matches 9 bases. Losses at the gene ends were 4 bases for V and 6 bases for J; bases not matched to a gene: 10. The germline V gene encodes CDR1 LNHDA and CDR2 SQIVND (reference sequence). This CDR3 comprises 17 residues. In DNA form, the CDR3 reads TGTGCCAGTAGTACAATCCCCGGGACAGGGTCTAATTCACCCCTCCACTTT. The encoded protein is CASSTIPGTGSNSPLHF.

The V gene is TRBV2, the J gene TRBJ2-1, with 8 bases lining up with TRBD1. The junction had 3 bases not matched to a gene; V was cut back by 2 bases and J by 6 bases. Per the germline V gene, CDR1 is SNHLY and CDR2 is FYNNEI. This CDR3 has 14 residues. CDR3 protein: CASSEQGAVNEQFF. CDR3 nucleotide sequence: TGTGCCAGCAGTGAACAGGGGGCGGTCAATGAGCAGTTCTTC.

A few counts support this clone. The CDR3 bases are TGTGCCAGCAGTTCAGGGGGTGCGGGCGGAAACACCATATATTTT. Translating it yields CASSSGGAGGNTIYF. The chain employs TRBV28 and TRBJ1-3; 7 bases agree with TRBD1. The CDR3 covers 15 residues. The germline CDR1 and CDR2 sequences are MDHEN and SYDVKM. J lost 4 bases, V lost 4 bases, and 7 bases had no gene match.

The chain uses TRBV9 and TRBJ1-5; 9 nucleotides match TRBD1. Germline V lookup: CDR1 SGDLS, CDR2 YYNGEE. The V and J ends lost 2 bases and 3 bases, in that order; junction bases with no gene match: 3. The CDR3 length is 15 residues. CDR3 loop: CASSVGQGFNQPQHF. The DNA of the CDR3 is TGTGCCAGCAGCGTGGGACAGGGTTTCAATCAGCCCCAGCATTTT.

The chain links TRBV6-5 to TRBJ1-1; D gene uncertain. The CDR3 is 15 amino acids. Germline V gene data show CDR1 as MNHEY and CDR2 as SVGAGI. The V and J ends lost 0 bases and 1 base respectively, with 9 bases between them. CDR3 DNA sequence: TGTGCCAGCAGTTACTCGAGACGGGGGAACACTGAAGCTTTCTTT. Its protein is CASSYSRRGNTEAFF.

The V gene is TRBV2, the J gene TRBJ2-2, with a possible D match to TRBD2 (5 bases). Germline V CDR1 and CDR2: SNHLY, FYNNEI. CDR3 size: 14 residues. Trimming cost V 2 bases and J 5 bases, with 9 bases left between them. Here the CDR3 reads CASSETRGTGELFF. In DNA, the CDR3 is TGTGCCAGCAGTGAAACGAGAGGGACCGGGGAGCTGTTTTTT.

Of note for this clone: This same CDR3 is encoded by further DNA sequences in the sample. The chain links TRBV5-5 to TRBJ1-5; TRBD1 aligns across 8 bases. V gave up 4 bases and J gave up 4 bases; unmatched junction bases: 16. The length of the CDR3 is 18 residues. Germline CDR1 reads SGHKS; CDR2 reads YYEKEE (reference sequence). This chain's CDR3 is CASSLWLIPTGDNQPQHF. The CDR3 DNA follows: TGTGCCAGCAGCCTGTGGTTAATCCCGACAGGGGATAATCAGCCCCAGCATTTT.